This paragraph reports one T cell receptor beta chain. Its matching antigen is unknown. These data originate in a study of shared clonotypes between healthy human individuals. Study summary: Per donor, three plates held CD4 naive cells, three held CD4 memory, two held CD8 naive and one held CD8 memory.

The naive CD8 fraction comprised CD45RO-negative cells positively selected for CCR7 and excluded terminally differentiated effector memory CD45RA+ cells. Study outcomes and limitations: Memory subsets had estimated richness that was generally smaller than that of naive subsets. At large depth, rarefaction still showed sorted-subset sequencing to be incomplete. Generation probabilities were higher for clonotypes shared across all four sorted-subset donors than for unshared ones.

Clones were sequenced by immunoSEQ multiplex PCR, and TCRdb holds only the in-frame ones, with some missing. The table has roughly 2 million clones, just under 95% seen once. The source is a man aged 18 to 30 in good health. The material sequenced was naive CD8+ T cells sorted from blood.

The DNA of the CDR3 is TGTGCCAGCAGCCCGTGGTCCCCCGGGGCAGATACGCAGTATTTT. This sequence encodes CASSPWSPGADTQYF. The chain is built from TRBV7-2 and TRBJ2-3, with D possibly being TRBD2 (5 bases). In germline, CDR1 is SGHTA, CDR2 FQGNSA. The V and J ends lost 5 bases and 4 bases respectively, with 16 bases between them. The CDR3 consists of 15 residues.